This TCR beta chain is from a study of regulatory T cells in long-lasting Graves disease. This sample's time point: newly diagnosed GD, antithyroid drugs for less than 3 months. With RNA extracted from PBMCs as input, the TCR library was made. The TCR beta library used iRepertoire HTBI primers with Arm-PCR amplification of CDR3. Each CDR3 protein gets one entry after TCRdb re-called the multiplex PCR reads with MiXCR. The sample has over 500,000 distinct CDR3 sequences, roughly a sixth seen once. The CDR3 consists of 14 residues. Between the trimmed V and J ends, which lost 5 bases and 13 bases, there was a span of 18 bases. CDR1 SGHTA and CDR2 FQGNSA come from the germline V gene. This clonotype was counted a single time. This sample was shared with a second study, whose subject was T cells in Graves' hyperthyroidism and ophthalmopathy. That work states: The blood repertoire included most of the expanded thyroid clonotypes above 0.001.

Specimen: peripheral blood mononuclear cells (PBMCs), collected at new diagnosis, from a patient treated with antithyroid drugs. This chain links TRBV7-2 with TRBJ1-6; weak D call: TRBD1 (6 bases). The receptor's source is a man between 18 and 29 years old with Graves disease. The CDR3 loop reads CASSPGTGGWPLHF. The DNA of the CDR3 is TGTGCCAGCAGCCCCGGGACGGGGGGCTGGCCCCTCCACTTT.